Below are 17 T cell receptor beta chains sequenced from a single sample in a study of blood T cell repertoires in COVID-19. Measured with immunoSEQ multiplex PCR; TCRdb has only the in-frame clones, and not every one. This repertoire shows about 130,000 clones, roughly three quarters found once; its top ten account for 1.5% to 2%. The sequenced material came from peripheral blood. These receptors were obtained from a woman in her 70s with acute or convalescent COVID-19.

The chain combines TRBV2 with TRBJ2-2; 12 bases match TRBD2. CDR1 is SNHLY and CDR2 is FYNNEI in the germline V gene. CDR3 length: 15 amino acids. The V segment lost 6 bases and the J segment 3 bases; nucleotides outside the gene matches: 2. The CDR3 DNA sequence: TGTGCCAGCAGGCGACTAGCGGGAGACACCGGGGAGCTGTTTTTT. Its translation is CASRRLAGDTGELFF.

The chain combines TRBV9 with TRBJ2-1; 7 nucleotides agree with TRBD1. This CDR3 contains 15 residues. Trimming at V came to 0 bases and at J to 4 bases, leaving 4 bases not matched to a gene. Germline-derived CDR1 and CDR2 are SGDLS and YYNGEE. The CDR3, as DNA: TGTGCCAGCAGCGTAGGACAGGGCCTTTACAATGAGCAGTTCTTC. Its protein is CASSVGQGLYNEQFF.

The rearrangement joins TRBV18 to TRBJ2-7, with 8 bases matching TRBD1. This CDR3 is 13 amino acids long. Germline V gene lookup returns CDR1 KGHSH and CDR2 LQKENI. V was clipped by 4 bases and J by 7 bases; unmatched bases: 6. The CDR3 spells CASSRSRQGEQYF. CDR3 DNA: TGTGCCAGCTCACGTTCTAGACAGGGGGAGCAGTACTTC.

The chain couples TRBV27 to TRBJ1-2; 8 nucleotides line up with TRBD1. J was trimmed by 6 bases and V by 4 bases; bases with no gene match: 10. The CDR3 sequence is 15 residues long. Germline V CDR1 and CDR2: MNHEY, SMNVEV (reference sequence). This chain's CDR3 is CASSYGQGSFHGYTF. CDR3 in DNA: TGTGCCAGCAGTTACGGACAGGGAAGTTTTCATGGCTACACCTTC.

V is TRBV6-1 and J is TRBJ1-4; 8 bases agree with TRBD1. V shed 1 base and J 5 bases; nucleotides not matched to a gene: 3. The CDR3 sequence is 15 residues long. CDR1 and CDR2 (germline): MNHNS, SASEGT. The CDR3 DNA reads as TGTGCCAGCAGTGAAGTAGCAGGGGGCAATGAAAAACTGTTTTTT. Protein: CASSEVAGGNEKLFF.

V gene TRBV24-1 combines with J gene TRBJ2-2; D might be TRBD2 (6 bases). V lost 9 bases, J lost 2 bases, and 12 bases lay in between. CDR1 is KGHDR and CDR2 is SFDVKD in the germline V gene. This CDR3 contains 14 residues. The CDR3 reads CATPWGENTGELFF. DNA of the CDR3: TGTGCCACCCCATGGGGGGAAAACACCGGGGAGCTGTTTTTT.

The genes are TRBV9 and TRBJ2-3; D remains unclear. Germline CDR1 and CDR2: SGDLS and YYNGEE. This CDR3 has 16 amino acids. V lost 3 bases and J lost 3, with 17 bases in between. The CDR3 spells CASSEETLAPTDTQYF. CDR3 DNA sequence: TGTGCCAGCAGCGAGGAGACTTTGGCCCCTACAGATACGCAGTATTTT.

This chain uses TRBV3-1 (or the pseudogene TRBV3-2) with TRBJ2-5; 10 bases align to TRBD2. This CDR3 comprises 15 residues. V lost 4 bases, J lost 9 bases, and 11 bases stayed unmatched. From germline, CDR1 is LGHDT and CDR2 YNNKEL (reference sequence). The CDR3 DNA sequence: TGTGCCAGCAGCCCAGCGGGGGGGTCTCAGTGGTCCCAGTACTTC. The encoded protein is CASSPAGGSQWSQYF.

The chain recombines TRBV12-5 with TRBJ2-2, with 7 nucleotides matching TRBD1. The J segment lost 5 bases and the V segment lost 4 bases, leaving 1 base of the junction unmatched. Germline CDR1 LGHNT, CDR2 FRNRAP. The CDR3 length is 13 residues. The CDR3 loop is CASGSRGTGELFF. In DNA, the CDR3 is TGTGCTAGTGGTTCCAGGGGGACCGGGGAGCTGTTTTTT.

The chain employs TRBV2 and TRBJ1-3, with 7 nucleotides matching TRBD1. The CDR3 is made up of 14 amino acids. Unmatched junction bases numbered 6, after V lost 6 bases and J lost 4 bases. Germline V gene lookup returns CDR1 SNHLY and CDR2 FYNNEI. The CDR3 nucleotides are TGTGCCAGCAGCCAAGGGGGCTTCGGAAACACCATATATTTT. Translation gives CASSQGGFGNTIYF.

The chain carries TRBV29-1 and TRBJ2-3; 11 bases match TRBD2. This CDR3 region has 14 residues. The V and J ends lost 4 bases and 0 bases, in that order; junction bases with no gene match: 0. Germline lookup yields CDR1 SQVTM and CDR2 ANQGSEA. CDR3 nucleotide sequence: TGCAGCGTTGCTAGCGGGGGGAGCACAGATACGCAGTATTTT. It is translated as CSVASGGSTDTQYF.

The chain couples TRBV2 to TRBJ2-7; D unresolved. CDR1 SNHLY and CDR2 FYNNEI come from the germline V gene. V shed 1 base and J shed 0 bases, with 7 bases lying between them. The CDR3 is 14 amino acids. CDR3 nucleotides: TGTGCCAGCAGTGAAGTACCTAGCTCCTACGAGCAGTACTTC. Translation gives CASSEVPSSYEQYF. Variable domain in full (rest from reference TRBV2 and TRBJ2-7): EPEVTQTPSHQVTQMGQEVILRCVPISNHLYFYWYRQILGQKVEFLVSFYNNEISEKSEIFDDQFSVERPDGSNFTLKIRSTKLEDSAMYFCASSEVPSSYEQYFGPGTRLTVT.

The V gene is TRBV7-9, the J gene TRBJ2-7, with 13 bases fitting TRBD2. V was clipped by 5 bases and J by 5 bases; unmatched bases: 12. Per germline, CDR1 SEHNR and CDR2 FQNEAQ (reference sequence). CDR3 length: 17 residues. The DNA for the CDR3 is TGTGCCAGCAGCAATTTAAATGGACTAGCGGGAGAGCACGAGCAGTACTTC. Amino acids: CASSNLNGLAGEHEQYF.

J is TRBJ2-7 and V is TRBV19; the D gene is possibly TRBD2 (5 bases). CDR1 LNHDA and CDR2 SQIVND come from the germline V gene (reference sequence). Trimming removed 5 bases at V and 1 base at J, with 9 bases between. The CDR3 is 13 amino acids. As DNA, the CDR3 is TGTGCCAGTAGTTGGACTTCGTCCTACGAGCAGTACTTC. Encoded protein: CASSWTSSYEQYF.

The V and J genes are TRBV6-6 and TRBJ2-6; D perhaps matches TRBD2 (5 bases). V was clipped by 6 bases and J by 3 bases, with 12 bases between them. This CDR3 has 15 amino acids. Germline V gives CDR1 MNHNY, CDR2 SVGAGI (reference sequence). This chain's CDR3 is CASSNTGVGANVLTF. The DNA of the CDR3 is TGTGCCAGCAGCAACACCGGGGTTGGGGCCAACGTCCTGACTTTC.

The chain combines TRBV29-1 with TRBJ1-1; perhaps TRBD1 as D (6 bases). Germline V CDR1 and CDR2: SQVTM, ANQGSEA. The CDR3 runs to 14 residues. V was shortened by 3 bases and J by 7 bases, with 18 bases between the two germline ends. The CDR3 region is CSVEGAQGLDEAFF. CDR3 sequence (DNA): TGCAGCGTTGAGGGTGCGCAGGGGCTGGATGAAGCTTTCTTT.

This clone was observed a handful of times. This sequence joins TRBV6-6 and TRBJ2-1; 8 nucleotides agree with TRBD2. Germline CDR1 MNHNY, CDR2 SVGAGI (reference sequence). The ends lost 2 bases at V and 6 bases at J; junction bases unmatched: 6. This CDR3 spans 15 amino acids. DNA of the CDR3: TGTGCCAGCAGTTACCCGGGGGGGGGAAGCAATGAGCAGTTCTTC. As protein: CASSYPGGGSNEQFF.